Sequencing of this T cell receptor beta chain was carried out in a study of TIL therapy for anti-PD-1-resistant metastatic lung cancer. The CDR3 totals 15 residues. Germline values: CDR1 KGHSH, CDR2 LQKENI. Time point here: pre-treatment sample, taken before nivolumab and TIL therapy. Pleural nodules or supraclavicular lymph nodes made up most of the excised metastases sampled. This clone occurred once. A junction end diverges from the germline sequence, so it may reflect a read error. This was the immunoSEQ v3 assay. Sequenced by immunoSEQ multiplex PCR; TCRdb stores in-frame clones only, minus some. The table includes around 100,000 clones, roughly 65% detected once.

The chain is built from TRBV18 and TRBJ2-3; 8 nucleotides line up with TRBD2. This receptor was identified in a person between 30 and 80 years old with non-small cell lung cancer. The source material was tumor tissue, sampled at baseline. The CDR3 here is CASTPSTGGEDTQYF. The CDR3 nucleotides read TGTGCCAGCACACCCTCAACCGGGGGGGAAGATACGCAGTATTTT.